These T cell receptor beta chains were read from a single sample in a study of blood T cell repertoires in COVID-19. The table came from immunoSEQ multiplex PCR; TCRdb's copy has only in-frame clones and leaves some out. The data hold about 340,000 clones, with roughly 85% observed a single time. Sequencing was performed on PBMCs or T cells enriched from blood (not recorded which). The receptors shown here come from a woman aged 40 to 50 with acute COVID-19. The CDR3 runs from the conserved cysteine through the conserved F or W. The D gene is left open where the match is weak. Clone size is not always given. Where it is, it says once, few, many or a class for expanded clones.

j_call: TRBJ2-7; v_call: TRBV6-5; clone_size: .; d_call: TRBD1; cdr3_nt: TGTGCCAGTGGGACAGGGAATACCTACGAGCAGTACTTC; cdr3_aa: CASGTGNTYEQYF
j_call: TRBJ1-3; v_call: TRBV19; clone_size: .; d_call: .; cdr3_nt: TGTGCCAGTCGTCAGGGCCCTGGCTCTGGAAACACCATATATTTT; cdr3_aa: CASRQGPGSGNTIYF
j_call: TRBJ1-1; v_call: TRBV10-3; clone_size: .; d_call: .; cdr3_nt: TGTGCCATCAGTGAGTTGACAAAAACTGGAGCTTTCTTT; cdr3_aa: CAISELTKTGAFF
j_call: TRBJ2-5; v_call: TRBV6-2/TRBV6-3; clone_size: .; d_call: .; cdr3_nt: TGTGCCAGCAGTTACAGCCCTCTCGCTAGCTTGGAGACCCAGTACTTC; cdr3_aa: CASSYSPLASLETQYF
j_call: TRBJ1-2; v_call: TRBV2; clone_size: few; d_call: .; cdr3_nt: TGTGCCAGCAGTGATCAAGGGGCTGACTATGGCTACACCTTC; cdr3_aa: CASSDQGADYGYTF
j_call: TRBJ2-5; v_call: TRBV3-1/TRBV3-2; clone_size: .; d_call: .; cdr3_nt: TGTGCCAGCAGCCAAGCTCGGTCGGCGGGGGCCCTAAGAGAGACCCAGTACTTC; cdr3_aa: CASSQARSAGALRETQYF
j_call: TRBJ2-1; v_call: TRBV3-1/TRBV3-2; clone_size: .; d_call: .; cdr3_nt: TGTGCCAGCAGCCAGCCCACGGGTGAGCAGTTCTTC; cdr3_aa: CASSQPTGEQFF
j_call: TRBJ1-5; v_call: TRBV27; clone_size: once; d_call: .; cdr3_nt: TGTGCCAGCAGTTTAGACGGGGGTAAGAGCAATCAGCCCCAGCATTTT; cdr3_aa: CASSLDGGKSNQPQHF
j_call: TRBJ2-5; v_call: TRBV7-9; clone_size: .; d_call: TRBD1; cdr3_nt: TGTGCCAGCAGCTTGATGACAGGGGTGGAGACCCAGTACTTC; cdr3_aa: CASSLMTGVETQYF
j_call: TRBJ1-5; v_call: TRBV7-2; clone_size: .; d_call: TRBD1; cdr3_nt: TGTGCCAGCAGGGTTGCTCAGGGGGCGGGTCAGCCCCAGCATTTT; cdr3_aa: CASRVAQGAGQPQHF
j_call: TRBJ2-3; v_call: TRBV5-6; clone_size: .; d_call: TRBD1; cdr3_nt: TGTGCCAGCAGCTGGACAGGGGACAGCACAGATACGCAGTATTTT; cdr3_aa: CASSWTGDSTDTQYF
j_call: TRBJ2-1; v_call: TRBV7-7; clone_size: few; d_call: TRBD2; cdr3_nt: TGTGCCAGCAGCTTAGCGGGGACTAGCGGGGGTTTTAATGAGCAGTTCTTC; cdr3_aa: CASSLAGTSGGFNEQFF
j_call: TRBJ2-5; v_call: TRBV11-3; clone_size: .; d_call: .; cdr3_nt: TGTGCCAGCAGCCCACGGACGGGACAAGAGACCCAGTACTTC; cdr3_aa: CASSPRTGQETQYF
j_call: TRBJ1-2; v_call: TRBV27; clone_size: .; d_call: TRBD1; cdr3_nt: TGTGCCAGCAGTTCCCCTGTGACAGGGGTCTATGGCTACACCTTC; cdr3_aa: CASSSPVTGVYGYTF
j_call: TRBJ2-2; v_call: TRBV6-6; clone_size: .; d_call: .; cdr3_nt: TGTGCCAGCAGTTACATCCCGGGTACGCCGCCCGGGGAGCTGTTTTTT; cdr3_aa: CASSYIPGTPPGELFF
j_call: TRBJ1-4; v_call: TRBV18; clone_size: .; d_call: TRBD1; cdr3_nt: TGTGCCAGCACCGGACAGGGGTCAACTAATGAAAAACTGTTTTTT; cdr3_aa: CASTGQGSTNEKLFF
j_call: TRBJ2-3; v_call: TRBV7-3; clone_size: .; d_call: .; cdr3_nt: TGTGCCAGCAGCATGAACTATGGGGATACGCAGTATTTT; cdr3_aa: CASSMNYGDTQYF
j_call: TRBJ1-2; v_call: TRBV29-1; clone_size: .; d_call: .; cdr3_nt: TGCAGCGTTAGGTTTGGACAGCCACCCCAAACTAACTATGGCTACACCTTC; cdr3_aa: CSVRFGQPPQTNYGYTF
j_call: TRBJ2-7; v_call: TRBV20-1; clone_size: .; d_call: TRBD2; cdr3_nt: TGCAGTGCTAGTTCTAGCGGGATGACCTACGAGCAGTACTTC; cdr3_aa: CSASSSGMTYEQYF
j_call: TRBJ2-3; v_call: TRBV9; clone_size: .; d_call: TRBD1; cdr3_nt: TGTGCCAGCAGCGGTCGATTGGGGGACAGAAAAGATACGCAGTATTTT; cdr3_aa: CASSGRLGDRKDTQYF
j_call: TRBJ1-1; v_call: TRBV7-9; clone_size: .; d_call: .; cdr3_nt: TGTGCCAGCAGCTCAGAAGCCAGGGCGGCCACTGAAGCTTTCTTT; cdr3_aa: CASSSEARAATEAFF
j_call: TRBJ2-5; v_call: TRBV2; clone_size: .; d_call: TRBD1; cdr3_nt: TGTGCCAGCAGCCGGGCCGGGACAGGGCGGCAAGAGACCCAGTACTTC; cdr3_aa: CASSRAGTGRQETQYF
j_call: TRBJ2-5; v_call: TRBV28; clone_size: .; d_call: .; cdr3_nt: TGTGCCAGCAGATTCGGGGAGACCCAGTACTTC; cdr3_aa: CASRFGETQYF
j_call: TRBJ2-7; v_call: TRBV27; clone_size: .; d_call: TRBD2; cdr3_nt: TGTGCCAGCAGTTTAGAGACTAGCGGGCCCTACGAGCAGTACTTC; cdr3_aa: CASSLETSGPYEQYF
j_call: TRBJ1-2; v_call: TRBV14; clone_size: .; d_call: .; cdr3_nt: TGTGCCAGCAGCCCCGGACTCTATGGCTACACCTTC; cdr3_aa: CASSPGLYGYTF
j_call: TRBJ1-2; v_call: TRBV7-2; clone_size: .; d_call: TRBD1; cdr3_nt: TGTGCCAGCAGCTTAACCGGGACAGGGGCGTATGGCTACACCTTC; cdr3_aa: CASSLTGTGAYGYTF
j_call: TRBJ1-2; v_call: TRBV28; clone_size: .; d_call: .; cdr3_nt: TGTGCCAGCAGTTTGGGTCCCTTTTTGAGGGTGGGAGGCTACACCTTC; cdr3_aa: CASSLGPFLRVGGYTF
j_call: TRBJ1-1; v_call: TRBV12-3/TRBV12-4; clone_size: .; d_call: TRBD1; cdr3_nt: TGTGCCAGCAGCTTACAGGGGGGCACTGAAGCTTTCTTT; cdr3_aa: CASSLQGGTEAFF
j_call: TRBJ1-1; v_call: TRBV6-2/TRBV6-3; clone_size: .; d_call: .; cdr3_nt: TGTGCCAGCAGTTACTACCGGGACTTAGAAGCTTTCTTT; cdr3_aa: CASSYYRDLEAFF
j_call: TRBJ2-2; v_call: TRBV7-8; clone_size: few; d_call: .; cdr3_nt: TGTGCCAGCAGCTTAAGACGGGACGGGGAGCTGTTTTTT; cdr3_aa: CASSLRRDGELFF
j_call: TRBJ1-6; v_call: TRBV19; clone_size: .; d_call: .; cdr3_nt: TGTGCCAGTACCGGGAGGTCCTATAATTCACCCCTCCACTTT; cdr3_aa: CASTGRSYNSPLHF
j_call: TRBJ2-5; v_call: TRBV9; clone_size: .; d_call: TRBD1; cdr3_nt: TGTGCCAGCAGCGTATCTTATCGGGGGACGGGACAGGGCCCGGAGACCCAGTACTTC; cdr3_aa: CASSVSYRGTGQGPETQYF
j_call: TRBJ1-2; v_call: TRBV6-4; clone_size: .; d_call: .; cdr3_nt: TGTGCCAGCAGTCCAGGGCCCAACTATGGCTACACCTTC; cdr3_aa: CASSPGPNYGYTF
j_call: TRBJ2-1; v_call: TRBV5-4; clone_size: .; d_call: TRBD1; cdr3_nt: TGTGCCAGCAGCTTGTCGACAGGGCGTAATGAGCAGTTCTTC; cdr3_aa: CASSLSTGRNEQFF
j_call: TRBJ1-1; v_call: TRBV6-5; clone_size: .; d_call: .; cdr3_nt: TGTGCCAGCAACCGGGGGGCGGAAACTGAAGCTTTCTTT; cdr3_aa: CASNRGAETEAFF
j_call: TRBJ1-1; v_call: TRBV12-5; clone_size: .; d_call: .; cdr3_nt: TGTGCTAGTGCCGTGACAAGGAACACTGAAGCTTTCTTT; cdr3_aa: CASAVTRNTEAFF
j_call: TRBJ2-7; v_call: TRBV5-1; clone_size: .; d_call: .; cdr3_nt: TGCGCCAGCAGCTTGGCTATGACGGGGTATTACGAGCAGTACTTC; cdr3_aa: CASSLAMTGYYEQYF
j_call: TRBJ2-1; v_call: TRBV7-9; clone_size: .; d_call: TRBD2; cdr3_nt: TGTGCCAGCAGAAAAATAGCGGGGGGGCCCTTAGATAATGAGCAGTTCTTC; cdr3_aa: CASRKIAGGPLDNEQFF
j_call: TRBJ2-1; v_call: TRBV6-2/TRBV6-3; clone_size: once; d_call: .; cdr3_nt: TGTGCCAGCAGTTACGGGTGGCGGGGCTCGTCCTACAATGAGCAGTTCTTC; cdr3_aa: CASSYGWRGSSYNEQFF
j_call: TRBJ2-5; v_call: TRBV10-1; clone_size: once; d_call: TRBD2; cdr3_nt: TGCGCCAGGGGAGGTCGAAGCGGGAACACCCTTCCCAGAGAGACCCAGTACTTC; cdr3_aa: CARGGRSGNTLPRETQYF
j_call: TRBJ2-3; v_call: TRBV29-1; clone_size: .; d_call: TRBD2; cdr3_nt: TGCAGCGGCGTACTAGCGGGAGGGACAGATACGCAGTATTTT; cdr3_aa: CSGVLAGGTDTQYF
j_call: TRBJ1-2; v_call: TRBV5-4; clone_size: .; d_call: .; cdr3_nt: TGTGCCAGCAGCCCCACAGGTCCAACCGGGGGCTACACCTTC; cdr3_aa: CASSPTGPTGGYTF
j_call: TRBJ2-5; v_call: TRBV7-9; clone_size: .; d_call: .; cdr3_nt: TGTGCCAGCACCCGGAATGCGGCTGAGACCCAGTACTTC; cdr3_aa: CASTRNAAETQYF
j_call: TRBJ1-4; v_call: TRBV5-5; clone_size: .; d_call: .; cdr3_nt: TGTGCCAGCAGCCCTAGCCAATTTCGGGAAAAACTGTTTTTT; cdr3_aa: CASSPSQFREKLFF
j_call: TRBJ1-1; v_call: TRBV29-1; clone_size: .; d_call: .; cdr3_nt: TGCAGCGCGGCCAGGTCCCAGGACACTGAAGCTTTCTTT; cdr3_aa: CSAARSQDTEAFF
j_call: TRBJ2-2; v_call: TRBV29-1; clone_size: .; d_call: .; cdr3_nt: TGCAGCGTCGGGACACCCAAAGGCACCGGGGAGCTGTTTTTT; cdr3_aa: CSVGTPKGTGELFF
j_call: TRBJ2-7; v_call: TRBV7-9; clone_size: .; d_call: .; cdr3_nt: TGTGCCAGCAGCTTAATCTCGGCAGGCGGGGCAAGCTACGAGCAGTACTTC; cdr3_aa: CASSLISAGGASYEQYF
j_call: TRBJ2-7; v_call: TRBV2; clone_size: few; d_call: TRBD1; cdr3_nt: TGTGCCAGCAGAGCTGACAGGGGAGGTTACGAGCAGTACTTC; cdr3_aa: CASRADRGGYEQYF
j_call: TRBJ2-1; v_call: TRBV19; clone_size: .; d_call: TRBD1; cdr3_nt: TGTGCCAGTAGCGTGCTGGGACAGGGAGGCAATGAGCAGTTCTTC; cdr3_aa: CASSVLGQGGNEQFF
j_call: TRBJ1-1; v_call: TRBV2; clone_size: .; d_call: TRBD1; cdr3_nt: TGTGCCAGCAAGGTTGGGGACAGGGGGAACACTGAAGCTTTCTTT; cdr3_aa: CASKVGDRGNTEAFF
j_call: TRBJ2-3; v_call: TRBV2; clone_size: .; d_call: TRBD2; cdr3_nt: TGTGCCAGCAGTGAATCCCTTTTAGCGGGGGGGAGCACAGATACGCAGTATTTT; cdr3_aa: CASSESLLAGGSTDTQYF
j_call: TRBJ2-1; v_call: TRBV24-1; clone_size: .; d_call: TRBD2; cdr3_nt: TGTGCCACCAGCGGCCTAGGGACTAGCTCCTACAATGAGCAGTTCTTC; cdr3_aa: CATSGLGTSSYNEQFF
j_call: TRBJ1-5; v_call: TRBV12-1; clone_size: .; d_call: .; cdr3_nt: TGTGCCAGCAGCTTTGAACGGGGGGCGGGGCGCCAGCCCCAGCATTTT; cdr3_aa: CASSFERGAGRQPQHF